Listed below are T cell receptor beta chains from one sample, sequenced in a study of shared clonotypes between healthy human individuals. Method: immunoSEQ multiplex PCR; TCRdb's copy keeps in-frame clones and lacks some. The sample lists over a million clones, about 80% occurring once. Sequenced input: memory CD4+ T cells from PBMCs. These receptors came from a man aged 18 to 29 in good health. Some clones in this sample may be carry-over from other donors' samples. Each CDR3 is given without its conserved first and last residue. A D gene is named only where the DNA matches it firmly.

cdr3_aa: ASSLQEYGYT
j_call: TRBJ1-2
d_call: -
v_call: TRBV5-6

cdr3_aa: ASSLQSNQPQH
j_call: TRBJ1-5
d_call: -
v_call: TRBV7-3

cdr3_aa: ASSNLIAYYGYT
j_call: TRBJ1-2
d_call: -
v_call: TRBV7-9

cdr3_aa: ASSHPRTVYGYT
j_call: TRBJ1-2
d_call: -
v_call: TRBV7-2

cdr3_aa: ASRTHLLAGEASGANVLT
j_call: TRBJ2-6
d_call: TRBD2
v_call: TRBV19

cdr3_aa: AITAGTSGSQY
j_call: TRBJ2-7
d_call: TRBD2
v_call: TRBV10-3

cdr3_aa: ASSPLLGRTATNEKLF
j_call: TRBJ1-4
d_call: -
v_call: TRBV28

cdr3_aa: ASSLMGRVSPLH
j_call: TRBJ1-6
d_call: -
v_call: TRBV28

cdr3_aa: ASSIGGSGIYEQY
j_call: TRBJ2-7
d_call: TRBD2
v_call: TRBV19

cdr3_aa: ASSLGDSRKPEAF
j_call: TRBJ1-1
d_call: TRBD1
v_call: TRBV7-9

cdr3_aa: ASSLLHLTLAGGLDTQY
j_call: TRBJ2-3
d_call: TRBD2
v_call: TRBV7-9

cdr3_aa: ASSSKPELPNEQF
j_call: TRBJ2-1
d_call: -
v_call: TRBV11-2

cdr3_aa: ASSLINPHNEQF
j_call: TRBJ2-1
d_call: -
v_call: TRBV28

cdr3_aa: ASSPRGAGGNEQF
j_call: TRBJ2-1
d_call: TRBD2
v_call: TRBV27

cdr3_aa: ASSDPEEETQY
j_call: TRBJ2-5
d_call: -
v_call: TRBV6-5

cdr3_aa: ASSLTGGRAKNIQY
j_call: TRBJ2-4
d_call: TRBD1
v_call: TRBV28

cdr3_aa: ASSPTGGASYEQY
j_call: TRBJ2-7
d_call: TRBD1
v_call: TRBV7-9

cdr3_aa: ASSLEEVRATYQPQH
j_call: TRBJ1-5
d_call: -
v_call: TRBV7-2

cdr3_aa: ASSSGQDGTEAF
j_call: TRBJ1-1
d_call: TRBD1
v_call: TRBV5-1

cdr3_aa: SARDGEAF
j_call: TRBJ1-1
d_call: -
v_call: TRBV20-1

cdr3_aa: ASSLSGVPYNSPLH
j_call: TRBJ1-6
d_call: -
v_call: TRBV6-5

cdr3_aa: ASSPLAGGSYEQY
j_call: TRBJ2-7
d_call: TRBD2
v_call: TRBV7-2

cdr3_aa: AGGQSSGNTIY
j_call: TRBJ1-3
d_call: -
v_call: TRBV30

cdr3_aa: ASSLGGAWQPQH
j_call: TRBJ1-5
d_call: -
v_call: TRBV5-1

cdr3_aa: ASSPPGGGRFNEQY
j_call: TRBJ2-7
d_call: TRBD2
v_call: TRBV18

cdr3_aa: ASSSGSRTDTQY
j_call: TRBJ2-3
d_call: -
v_call: TRBV5-1

cdr3_aa: ASSPWGGEYNEQF
j_call: TRBJ2-1
d_call: TRBD2
v_call: TRBV5-1

cdr3_aa: ASSTLGYVAEKLF
j_call: TRBJ1-4
d_call: -
v_call: TRBV19

cdr3_aa: ASSGDRVPYEQY
j_call: TRBJ2-7
d_call: TRBD1
v_call: TRBV2

cdr3_aa: ASRGFRDRSYNEQF
j_call: TRBJ2-1
d_call: -
v_call: TRBV28

cdr3_aa: ATSRRPGVYGYT
j_call: TRBJ1-2
d_call: -
v_call: TRBV15

cdr3_aa: ASSTGLRGTGELF
j_call: TRBJ2-2
d_call: TRBD2
v_call: TRBV7-2

cdr3_aa: ASSLALELAGHNEQF
j_call: TRBJ2-1
d_call: TRBD2
v_call: TRBV7-6

cdr3_aa: ASSRGTGLSTDTQY
j_call: TRBJ2-3
d_call: TRBD1
v_call: TRBV5-6

cdr3_aa: ATSGTGGAADTQY
j_call: TRBJ2-3
d_call: TRBD1
v_call: TRBV15

cdr3_aa: ASRSTGTSGEQF
j_call: TRBJ2-1
d_call: TRBD2
v_call: TRBV7-2

cdr3_aa: ASSLDPDRGPYEQY
j_call: TRBJ2-7
d_call: TRBD1
v_call: TRBV11-2

cdr3_aa: ASVSLLGDRGRVTNEKLF
j_call: TRBJ1-4
d_call: TRBD1
v_call: TRBV28

cdr3_aa: SVDVGNSDTQY
j_call: TRBJ2-3
d_call: -
v_call: TRBV29-1

cdr3_aa: ASSRRDRADTQY
j_call: TRBJ2-3
d_call: TRBD1
v_call: TRBV6-5

cdr3_aa: ASSLDSNYGYT
j_call: TRBJ1-2
d_call: -
v_call: TRBV5-1

cdr3_aa: ASSPGLAETTDTQY
j_call: TRBJ2-3
d_call: TRBD2
v_call: TRBV7-3